The present TCR beta chain was sequenced within a study of shared clonotypes between healthy human individuals. Measured with immunoSEQ multiplex PCR; TCRdb has only the in-frame clones, and not every one. This sample has about 1,900,000 clones, with roughly 95% found just once. Germline V gene sequence: CDR1 MGHRA, CDR2 YSYEKL. V lost 0 bases and J 2 bases, leaving 13 bases between the germline ends. This CDR3 is 16 amino acids long. Naive CD8 cells lacked CD45RO, underwent positive selection for CCR7 and left out terminally differentiated effector memory CD45RA+ cells. The chain couples TRBV4-1 to TRBJ1-1; D perhaps matches TRBD1 (5 bases). Sequences were obtained from naive CD8+ T cells sorted from blood. The clonotype comes from a man aged 18-30 years in good health. CDR3: CASSQDRGQINTEAFF. Here the CDR3 DNA reads TGCGCCAGCAGCCAAGATAGAGGACAAATAAACACTGAAGCTTTCTTT.